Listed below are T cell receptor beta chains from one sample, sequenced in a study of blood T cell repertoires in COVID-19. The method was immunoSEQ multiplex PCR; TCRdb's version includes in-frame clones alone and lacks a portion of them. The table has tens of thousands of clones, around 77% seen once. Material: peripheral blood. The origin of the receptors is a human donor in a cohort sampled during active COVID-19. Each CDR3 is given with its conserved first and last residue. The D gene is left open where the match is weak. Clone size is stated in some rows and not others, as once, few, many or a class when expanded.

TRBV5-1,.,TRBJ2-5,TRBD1,TGCGCCAGCAGTTGGACAGGGAGGCTGATAAAAGAGACCCAGTACTTC,CASSWTGRLIKETQYF
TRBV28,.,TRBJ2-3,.,TGTGCCAGCAGTTTTGCCGGGGACAATAAGGGACCAGATACGCAGTATTTT,CASSFAGDNKGPDTQYF
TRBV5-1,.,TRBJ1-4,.,TGCGCCAGCAGCTTGGGCGGCGGATTAAATGAAAAACTGTTTTTT,CASSLGGGLNEKLFF
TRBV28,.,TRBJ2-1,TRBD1,TGTGCCAGCAGTTTAGGACAGGGGGGTCTCAATGAGCAGTTCTTC,CASSLGQGGLNEQFF
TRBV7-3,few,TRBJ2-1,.,TGTGCCAGCAGCCCCCGGGGAGCCTACAATGAGCAGTTCTTC,CASSPRGAYNEQFF
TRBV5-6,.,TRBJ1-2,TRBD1,TGTGCCAGCAGCTTCTGGGACAGGGTGGCCGGCTACACCTTC,CASSFWDRVAGYTF
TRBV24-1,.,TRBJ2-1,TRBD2,TGTGCCACCAGTGACTGGGCTAGCGGGGAGCACTACAATGAGCAGTTCTTC,CATSDWASGEHYNEQFF
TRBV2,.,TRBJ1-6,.,TGTGCCAGCAAGCAGCGTTATAATTCACCCCTCCACTTT,CASKQRYNSPLHF
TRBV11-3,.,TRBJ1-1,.,TGTGCCAGCAGCTTAGAAGACAGAACTGAAGCTTTCTTT,CASSLEDRTEAFF
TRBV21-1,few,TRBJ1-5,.,TGTGCCAGCAGCAAAGAGGCGGGAAACTGGGATCAGCCCCAGCATTTT,CASSKEAGNWDQPQHF
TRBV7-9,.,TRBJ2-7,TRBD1,TGTGCCAGCAGCTCGGACAGGGGGTACTCCTACGAGCAGTACTTC,CASSSDRGYSYEQYF
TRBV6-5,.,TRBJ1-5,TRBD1,TGTGCCAGCAGTTTGGCAGGGGGCAACAATCAGCCCCAGCATTTT,CASSLAGGNNQPQHF
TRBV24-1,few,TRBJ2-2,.,TGTGCCACCCGGGGGAGTCGAACCGGGGAGCTGTTTTTT,CATRGSRTGELFF
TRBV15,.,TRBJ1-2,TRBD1,TGTGCCACCAGCGGATGGACAGGGGTTGGCTACACCTTC,CATSGWTGVGYTF
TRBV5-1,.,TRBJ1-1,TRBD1,TGCGCCAGCAGCAACCGTTGGACAGGGACGATGAACACTGAAGCTTTCTTT,CASSNRWTGTMNTEAFF
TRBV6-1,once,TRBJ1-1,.,TGTGCCAGCAGTGAAGTTGGCCCTCGAGCTTTCTTT,CASSEVGPRAFF
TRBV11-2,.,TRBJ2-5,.,TGTGCCAGCAGCCCAGGGGAGACGGAGACCCAGTACTTC,CASSPGETETQYF
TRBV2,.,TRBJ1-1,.,TGTGCCAGCCTCCCCGACAGACACACTGAAGCTTTCTTT,CASLPDRHTEAFF
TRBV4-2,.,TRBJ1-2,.,TGTGCCAGCAGCCAAGATCCGACAGACTATGGCTACACCTTC,CASSQDPTDYGYTF
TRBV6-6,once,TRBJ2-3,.,TGTGCCAGCAGCCAAGACACAGGGTCTGGCACAGATACGCAGTATTTT,CASSQDTGSGTDTQYF
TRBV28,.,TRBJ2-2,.,TGTGCCAGCAGCCGACAATACGGGGAGCTGTTTTTT,CASSRQYGELFF
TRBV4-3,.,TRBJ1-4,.,TGCGCCAGCAGCCAGCTCCCAGGGGCTAATGAAAAACTGTTTTTT,CASSQLPGANEKLFF
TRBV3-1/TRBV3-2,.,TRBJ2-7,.,TGTGCCAGCAGCCAAGAGAAGGAAGGGCGGGACGAGCAGTACTTC,CASSQEKEGRDEQYF
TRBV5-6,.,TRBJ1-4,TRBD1,TGTGCCAGCAGCTGGGACAGGGCGGGAGAAAAACTGTTTTTT,CASSWDRAGEKLFF
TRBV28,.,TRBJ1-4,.,TGTGCCAGCAACAGAAGGGGGTTTGAGAATGAAAAACTGTTTTTT,CASNRRGFENEKLFF
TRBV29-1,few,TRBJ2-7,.,TGCAGCCAGGGGTACGGGGCGCCTCCGGACGAGCAGTACTTC,CSQGYGAPPDEQYF
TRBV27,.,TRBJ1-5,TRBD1,TGTGCCAGCAGTTCTGGACAGGGGGGGCCTGGAAGCAATCAGCCCCAGCATTTT,CASSSGQGGPGSNQPQHF
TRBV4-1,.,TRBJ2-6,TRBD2,TGCGCCAGCAGCCAAGATCAGCTAGCGGGGGCGGCTGGGGCCAACGTCCTGACTTTC,CASSQDQLAGAAGANVLTF
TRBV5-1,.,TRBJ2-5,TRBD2,TGCGCCAGCAGCTTGGAGGCTAGCGGGGGCCCCCACCAAGAGACCCAGTACTTC,CASSLEASGGPHQETQYF
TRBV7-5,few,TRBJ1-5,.,TGTGTCAGAAGCTTAGAAAGAAAGGGGTTCAATCAGCCCCAGCATTTT,CVRSLERKGFNQPQHF
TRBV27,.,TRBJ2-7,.,TGTGCCAGCAGTTTGTATTCGGTCTACGAGCAGTACTTC,CASSLYSVYEQYF
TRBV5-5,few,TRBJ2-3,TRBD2,TGTGCCAGCAGCAAGCAGCGGGGCGGCACAGATACGCAGTATTTT,CASSKQRGGTDTQYF
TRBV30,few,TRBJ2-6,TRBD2,TGCGCCTCGGGTACCGGGGGGGACTCTGGGGCCAACGTCCTGACTTTC,CASGTGGDSGANVLTF
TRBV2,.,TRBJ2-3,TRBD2,TGTGCCAGCAATAGCGGGGGATACACAGATACGCAGTATTTT,CASNSGGYTDTQYF
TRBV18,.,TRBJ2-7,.,TGTGCCAGCTCACCTTCGGGTCACGAGCAGTACTTC,CASSPSGHEQYF
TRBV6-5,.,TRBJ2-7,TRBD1,TGTGCCAGCAGTTACTCGACAGGGATTTACGAGCAGTACTTC,CASSYSTGIYEQYF
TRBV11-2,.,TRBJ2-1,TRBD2,TGTGCCAGCAGCTTCACTAGCGGGGGTTACAATGAGCAGTTCTTC,CASSFTSGGYNEQFF